Listed below are T cell receptor beta chains from one sample, sequenced in a study of early T cells in non-severe SARS-CoV-2 infection. MiXCR was run by TCRdb on the 5' RACE reads, yielding one entry per CDR3 protein. The profile covers about 110,000 distinct CDR3 sequences, with roughly an eighth appearing a single time and 3.5% to 4% taken by the ten largest. The starting material was whole blood, obtained at baseline. These receptors all come from an adult who was a healthcare worker with PCR-confirmed SARS-CoV-2 infection or an uninfected control (not recorded which). Both conserved end residues are part of each CDR3. Rows give clone size only sometimes, using once, few, many, or a class for an expanded clone.

clone size	V gene	CDR3 protein
few	TRBV6-1	CASSEVMGSNQPQHF
few	TRBV5-1	CASSLTELYGYTF
few	TRBV5-1	CASSLSSGTGERQYF
.	TRBV9	CASSVDFGKTYFWGANVLTF
.	TRBV12-3/TRBV12-4	CASRVAEAGSPGRGELFF
.	TRBV6-5	CASSYRQSGQPQHF
.	TRBV19	CASSPRERGSSYNEQFF
.	TRBV10-1	CASRRERDNEQFF
.	TRBV29-1	CSVPGQGSEKLFF
few	TRBV3-1	CASSPLPGRTGFYTQEGGYTF
.	TRBV4-1	CASSQGQGGYTEAFF
many	TRBV28	CASSLQGYTGELFF
.	TRBV12-3/TRBV12-4	CASSSLAGSSTDTQYF
.	TRBV4-1	CASSQGGVNEQFF
many	TRBV20-1	CSAISPGMNTEAFF
.	TRBV20-1	CSAYLPGGSYEQYF
many	TRBV29-1	CSVPGPDSDGETQYF
.	TRBV11-2	CASSLGLAGGEQFF
.	TRBV18	CASSPPGGVAFF
few	TRBV6-1	CASSFTGVVKLFF
.	TRBV12-3/TRBV12-4	CASSHTGDFGNTIYF
.	TRBV6-2/TRBV6-3	CASSLAAGELFF
.	TRBV10-2	CASSERASGSYEQYF
few	TRBV20-1	CSAREGGAGQETQYF
.	TRBV6-5	CASSLRRSSYEQYF
few	TRBV27	CASSLLGPSYEQYF
.	TRBV28	CAAHGGDRHNSPLHF